Below are 7 T cell receptor beta chains sequenced from a single sample in a study of shared clonotypes between healthy human individuals. Method: immunoSEQ multiplex PCR; TCRdb's copy keeps in-frame clones and lacks some. The sample lists millions of clones; roughly 91% were seen once. Terminally differentiated effector memory CD45RA+ cells were left out of the naive CD8 fraction, which was CD45RO-negative and positively selected for CCR7. Source material: naive CD8+ T cells from PBMCs. Every receptor here comes from a man aged 18 to 30 in good health. Some clones in this sample may be carry-over from other donors' samples.

The CDR3 loop is CASSFTGTAGGYTF. In DNA form, the CDR3 reads TGTGCCAGCAGTTTCACCGGGACGGCCGGTGGCTACACCTTC. The V gene is TRBV27, the J gene TRBJ1-2; possibly TRBD1 for D (5 bases). The V end was cut by 3 bases, the J end by 7 bases, with 15 bases between. Germline V lookup: CDR1 MNHEY, CDR2 SMNVEV (reference sequence). The CDR3 sequence is 14 residues long.

Only one count was recorded for this clone. The chain recombines TRBV5-4 with TRBJ2-3, with 7 bases identical to TRBD1. This CDR3 is built from 18 residues. The trim removed 1 base at V and 2 bases at J, leaving 13 bases unmatched. Germline V CDR1 and CDR2: SGHNT, YYREEE (reference sequence). CDR3 in amino acids: CASSLLTGPASFTDTQYF. CDR3 bases: TGTGCCAGCAGCTTGTTGACAGGGCCAGCTTCTTTCACAGATACGCAGTATTTT.

J is TRBJ2-1 and V is TRBV12-5; D is undetermined. Germline CDR1 and CDR2: LGHNT and FRNRAP. The CDR3 spans 15 residues. V was shortened by 3 bases and J by 0 bases, with 9 bases between the two germline ends. CDR3: CASGFLTSSYNEQFF. The CDR3 DNA reads TGTGCTAGTGGTTTTCTAACCAGCTCCTACAATGAGCAGTTCTTC.

The chain links TRBV2 to TRBJ2-3, with unresolved D. From germline, CDR1 is SNHLY and CDR2 FYNNEI. Trimming shortened V by 6 bases and J by 2 bases, and 15 bases separated the two germline ends. The CDR3 contains 15 residues. The CDR3 loop reads CASSPRSRFTDTQYF. Written as DNA, the CDR3 is TGTGCCAGCAGCCCCCGGAGCCGGTTCACAGATACGCAGTATTTT.

With regard to this clone: In the same sample, other DNA sequences code for this CDR3. The chain couples TRBV28 to TRBJ1-3; D is undetermined. Trimming left V 7 bases short and J 4 bases short, with 11 bases between. Germline assignment: CDR1 MDHEN and CDR2 SYDVKM. The CDR3 runs to 13 residues. The CDR3 DNA follows: TGTGCCAGCACCCGAGGTGGGGGAAACACCATATATTTT. Its protein is CASTRGGGNTIYF.

The chain carries TRBV28 and TRBJ2-7, with 14 nucleotides matching TRBD2. The CDR3 spans 15 residues. V lost 5 bases and J lost 6; bases outside the gene matches: 6. The germline V gene has CDR1 MDHEN and CDR2 SYDVKM. The CDR3 here is CASSRGLAGAAEQYF. CDR3 nucleotides: TGTGCCAGCAGTCGGGGACTAGCGGGAGCGGCCGAGCAGTACTTC.

The chain uses TRBV6-5 and TRBJ2-7; 7 bases align to TRBD1. The V and J ends lost 6 bases and 9 bases, in that order; junction bases with no gene match: 11. The CDR3 runs 13 residues. Looked up from germline, CDR1 is MNHEY and CDR2 is SVGAGI. The CDR3 DNA reads as TGTGCCAGCAGAGCATTGACAGGGAAGGTGCAGTACTTC. Translation gives CASRALTGKVQYF.